This T cell receptor (beta chain) was sequenced for a study of T cell responses to AZD1222 COVID-19 vaccine. This clone occurred a few times. The V gene lost 0 bases and the J gene lost 4 bases, with 9 bases spanning the gap. The CDR3 spans 14 residues. Germline V CDR1 and CDR2: KGHSH, LQKENI. This table comes from immunoSEQ multiplex PCR, and its TCRdb copy is limited to in-frame clones, with some not included. The sample holds under 150,000 clones, about 90% seen once. This specimen consisted of peripheral blood, obtained 28 days after the second AZD1222 dose. The sequence was collected from an adult who received the AZD1222 COVID-19 vaccine. J is TRBJ1-1 and V is TRBV18; no clear D. As DNA, the CDR3 is TGTGCCAGCTCACCACCGGAGCCCAGCACTGAAGCTTTCTTT. Translation: CASSPPEPSTEAFF.